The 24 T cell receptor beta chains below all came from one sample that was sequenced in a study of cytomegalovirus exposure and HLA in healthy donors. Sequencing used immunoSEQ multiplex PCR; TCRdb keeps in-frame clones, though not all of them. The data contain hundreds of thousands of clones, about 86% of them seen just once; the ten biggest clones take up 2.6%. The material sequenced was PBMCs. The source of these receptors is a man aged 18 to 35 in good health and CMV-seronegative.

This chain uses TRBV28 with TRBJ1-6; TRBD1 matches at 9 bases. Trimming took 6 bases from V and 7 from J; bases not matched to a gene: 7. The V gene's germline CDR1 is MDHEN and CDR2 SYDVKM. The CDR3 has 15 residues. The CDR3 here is CASSPGTGRNSPLHF. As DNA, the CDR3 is TGTGCCAGCAGCCCTGGGACAGGGAGAAATTCACCCCTCCACTTT.

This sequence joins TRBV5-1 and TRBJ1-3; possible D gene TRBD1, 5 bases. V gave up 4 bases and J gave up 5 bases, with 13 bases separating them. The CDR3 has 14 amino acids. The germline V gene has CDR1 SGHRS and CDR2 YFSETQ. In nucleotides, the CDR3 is TGCGCCAGCAGCCCGGGGGAAGGTCGAAACACCATATATTTT. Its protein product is CASSPGEGRNTIYF.

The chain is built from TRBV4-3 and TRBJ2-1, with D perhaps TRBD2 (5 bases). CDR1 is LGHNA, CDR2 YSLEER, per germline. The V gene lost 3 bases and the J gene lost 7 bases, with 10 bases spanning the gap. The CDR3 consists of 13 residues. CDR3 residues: CASSHALGNEQFF. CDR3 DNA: TGCGCCAGCAGCCACGCACTAGGAAATGAGCAGTTCTTC.

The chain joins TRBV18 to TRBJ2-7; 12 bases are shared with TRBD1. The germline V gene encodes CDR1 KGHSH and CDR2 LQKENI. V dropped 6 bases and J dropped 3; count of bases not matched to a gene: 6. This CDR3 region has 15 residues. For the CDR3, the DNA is TGTGCCAGCTCGTCCGGGACAGGGGGCATCTACGAGCAGTACTTC. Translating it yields CASSSGTGGIYEQYF.

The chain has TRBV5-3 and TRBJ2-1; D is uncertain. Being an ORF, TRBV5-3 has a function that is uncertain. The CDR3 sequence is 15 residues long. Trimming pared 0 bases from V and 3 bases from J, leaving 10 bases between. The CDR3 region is CARSLGRRNYNEQFF. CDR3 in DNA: TGTGCCAGAAGCTTGGGCAGGCGAAACTACAATGAGCAGTTCTTC.

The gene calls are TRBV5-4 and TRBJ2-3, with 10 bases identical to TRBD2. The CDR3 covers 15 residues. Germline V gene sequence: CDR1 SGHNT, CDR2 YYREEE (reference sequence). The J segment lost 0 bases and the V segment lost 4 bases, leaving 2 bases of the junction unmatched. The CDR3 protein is CASSRTSGSTDTQYF. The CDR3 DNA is TGTGCCAGCAGCCGGACTAGCGGAAGCACAGATACGCAGTATTTT.

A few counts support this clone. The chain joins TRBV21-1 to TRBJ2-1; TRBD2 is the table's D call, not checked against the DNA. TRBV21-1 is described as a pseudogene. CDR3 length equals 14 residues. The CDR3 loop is CASSIPARDVEQFF. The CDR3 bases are TGTGCCAGCAGCATACCGGCCCGGGATGTCGAGCAGTTCTTC.

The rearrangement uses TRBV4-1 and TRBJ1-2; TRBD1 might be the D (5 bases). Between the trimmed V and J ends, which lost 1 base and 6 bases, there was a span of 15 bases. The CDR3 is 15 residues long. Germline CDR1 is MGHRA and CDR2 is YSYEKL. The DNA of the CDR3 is TGCGCCAGCAGCCAAGCCGCGTCGGGGGTCGATGGCTACACCTTC. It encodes CASSQAASGVDGYTF.

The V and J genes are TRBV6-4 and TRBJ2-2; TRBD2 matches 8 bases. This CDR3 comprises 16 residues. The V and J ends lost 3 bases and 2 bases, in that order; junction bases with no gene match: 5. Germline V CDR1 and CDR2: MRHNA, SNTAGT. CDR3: CASSEEAGVNTGELFF. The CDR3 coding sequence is TGTGCCAGCAGTGAAGAAGCGGGAGTAAACACCGGGGAGCTGTTTTTT.

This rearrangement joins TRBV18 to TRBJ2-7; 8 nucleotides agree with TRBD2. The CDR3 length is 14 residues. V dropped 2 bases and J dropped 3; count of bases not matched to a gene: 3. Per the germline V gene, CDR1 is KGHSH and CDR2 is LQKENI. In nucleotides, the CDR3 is TGTGCCAGCTCACCATCAGCGGGAGTCTACGAGCAGTACTTC. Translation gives CASSPSAGVYEQYF.

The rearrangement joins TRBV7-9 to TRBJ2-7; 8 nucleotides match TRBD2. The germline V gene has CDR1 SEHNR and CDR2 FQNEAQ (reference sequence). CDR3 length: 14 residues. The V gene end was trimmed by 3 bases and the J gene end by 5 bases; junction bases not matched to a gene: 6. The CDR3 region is CASSFGTRRDEQYF. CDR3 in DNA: TGTGCCAGCAGCTTCGGGACTAGAAGGGACGAGCAGTACTTC.

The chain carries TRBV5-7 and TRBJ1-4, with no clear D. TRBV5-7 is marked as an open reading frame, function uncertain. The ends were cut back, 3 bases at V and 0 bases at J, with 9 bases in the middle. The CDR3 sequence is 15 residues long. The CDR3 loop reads CASSWARATNEKLFF. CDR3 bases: TGTGCCAGCAGCTGGGCCCGTGCAACTAATGAAAAACTGTTTTTT.

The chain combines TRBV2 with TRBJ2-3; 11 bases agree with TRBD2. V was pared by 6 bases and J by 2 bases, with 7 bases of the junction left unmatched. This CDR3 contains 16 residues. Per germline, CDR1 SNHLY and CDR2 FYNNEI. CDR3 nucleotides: TGTGCCAGCAGCCTCGGGACTAGCGGTCTCACAGATACGCAGTATTTT. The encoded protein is CASSLGTSGLTDTQYF. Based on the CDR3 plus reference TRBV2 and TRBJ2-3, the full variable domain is EPEVTQTPSHQVTQMGQEVILRCVPISNHLYFYWYRQILGQKVEFLVSFYNNEISEKSEIFDDQFSVERPDGSNFTLKIRSTKLEDSAMYFCASSLGTSGLTDTQYFGPGTRLTVL.

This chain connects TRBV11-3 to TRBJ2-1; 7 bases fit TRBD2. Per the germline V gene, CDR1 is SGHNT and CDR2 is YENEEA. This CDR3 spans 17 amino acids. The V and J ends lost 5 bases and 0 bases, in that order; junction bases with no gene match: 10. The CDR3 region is CASSRGLAGNSYNEQFF. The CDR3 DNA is TGTGCCAGCAGCCGGGGGTTAGCGGGCAACTCCTACAATGAGCAGTTCTTC.

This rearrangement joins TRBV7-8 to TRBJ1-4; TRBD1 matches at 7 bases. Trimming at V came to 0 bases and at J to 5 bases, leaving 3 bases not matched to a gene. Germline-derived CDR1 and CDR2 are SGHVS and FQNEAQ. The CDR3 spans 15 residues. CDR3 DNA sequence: TGTGCCAGCAGCTTAGCGACAGGGTGGAATGAAAAACTGTTTTTT. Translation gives CASSLATGWNEKLFF.

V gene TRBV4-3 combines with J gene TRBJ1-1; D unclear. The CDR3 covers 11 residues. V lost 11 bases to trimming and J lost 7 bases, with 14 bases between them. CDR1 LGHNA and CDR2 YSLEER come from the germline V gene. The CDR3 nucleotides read TGCGCCTCCTTTTTCGGTAGTGAAGCTTTCTTT. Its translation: CASFFGSEAFF.

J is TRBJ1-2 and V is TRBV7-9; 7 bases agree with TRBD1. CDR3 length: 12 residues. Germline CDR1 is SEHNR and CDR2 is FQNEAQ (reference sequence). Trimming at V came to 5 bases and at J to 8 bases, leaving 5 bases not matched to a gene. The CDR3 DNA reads TGTGCCAGCAGCCGGGACAGCGAAGGCTACACCTTC. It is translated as CASSRDSEGYTF.

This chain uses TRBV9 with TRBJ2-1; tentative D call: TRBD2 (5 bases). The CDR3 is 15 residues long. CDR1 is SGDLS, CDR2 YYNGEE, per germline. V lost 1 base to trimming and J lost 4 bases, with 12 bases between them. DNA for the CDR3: TGTGCCAGCAGCGTAATGGACTCCGTTTACAATGAGCAGTTCTTC. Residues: CASSVMDSVYNEQFF.

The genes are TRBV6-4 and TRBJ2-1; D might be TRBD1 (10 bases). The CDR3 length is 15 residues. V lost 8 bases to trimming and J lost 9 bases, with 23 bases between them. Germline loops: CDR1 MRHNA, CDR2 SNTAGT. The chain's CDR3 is CASRQGAREGLEQFF. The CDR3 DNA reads TGTGCCAGCCGACAGGGGGCGCGGGAGGGTCTTGAGCAGTTCTTC.

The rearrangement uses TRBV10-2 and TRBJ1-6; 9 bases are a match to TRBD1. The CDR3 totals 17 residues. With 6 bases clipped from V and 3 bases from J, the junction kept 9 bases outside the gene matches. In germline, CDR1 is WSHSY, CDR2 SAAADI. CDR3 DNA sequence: TGCGCCAGCAGACCTACAGGGGGCGGGAACTATAATTCACCCCTCCACTTT. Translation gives CASRPTGGGNYNSPLHF.

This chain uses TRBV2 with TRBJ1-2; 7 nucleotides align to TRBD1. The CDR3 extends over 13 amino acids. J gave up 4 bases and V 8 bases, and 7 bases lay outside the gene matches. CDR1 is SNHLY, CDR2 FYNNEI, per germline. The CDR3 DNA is TGTGCCAGCTTGACAGGGTACCCCTATGGCTACACCTTC. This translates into CASLTGYPYGYTF.

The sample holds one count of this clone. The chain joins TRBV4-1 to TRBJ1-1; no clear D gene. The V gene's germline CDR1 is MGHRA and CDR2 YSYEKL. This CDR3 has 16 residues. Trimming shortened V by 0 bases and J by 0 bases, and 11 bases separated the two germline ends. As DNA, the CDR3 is TGCGCCAGCAGCCAAGATCTGAGCGTAATGAACACTGAAGCTTTCTTT. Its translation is CASSQDLSVMNTEAFF.

The CDR3 nucleotides read TGCGCCAGCAGCCAAGGTCCGGGAATTTCCACTGAAGCTTTCTTT. It codes for CASSQGPGISTEAFF. V usage is TRBV4-1 and J usage is TRBJ1-1; D unclear. Germline-derived CDR1 and CDR2 are MGHRA and YSYEKL. Deletions cut 1 base from V and 4 bases from J, with 13 bases between. This CDR3 contains 15 residues.

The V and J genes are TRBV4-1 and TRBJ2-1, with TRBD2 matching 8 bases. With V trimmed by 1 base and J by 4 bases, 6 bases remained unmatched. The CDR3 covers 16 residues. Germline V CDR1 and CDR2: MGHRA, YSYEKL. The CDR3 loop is CASSQGLARGYNEQFF. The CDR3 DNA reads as TGCGCCAGCAGCCAAGGACTAGCGCGAGGATACAATGAGCAGTTCTTC.